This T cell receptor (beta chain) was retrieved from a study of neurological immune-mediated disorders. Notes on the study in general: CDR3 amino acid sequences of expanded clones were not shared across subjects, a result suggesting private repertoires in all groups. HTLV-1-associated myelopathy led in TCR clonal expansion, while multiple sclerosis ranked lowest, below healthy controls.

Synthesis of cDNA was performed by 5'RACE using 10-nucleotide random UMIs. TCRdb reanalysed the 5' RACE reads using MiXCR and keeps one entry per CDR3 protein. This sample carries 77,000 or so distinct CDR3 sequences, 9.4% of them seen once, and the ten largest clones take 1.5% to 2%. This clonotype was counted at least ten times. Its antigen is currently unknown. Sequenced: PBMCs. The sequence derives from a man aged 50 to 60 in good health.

This CDR3 reads CASSLVPSRETQYF. Here the CDR3 DNA reads TGCGCCAGCAGCTTGGTGCCAAGTAGGGAGACCCAGTACTTC. This chain links TRBV5-1 with TRBJ2-5; D is uncertain. Germline V gives CDR1 SGHRS, CDR2 YFSETQ. V lost 0 bases and J 5 bases, leaving 11 bases between the germline ends. CDR3 length: 14 residues.